At least ten counts were recorded for the clone carrying this T cell receptor (beta chain). Its antigen is unknown. The record originates from a study of T cell repertoires in cytomegalovirus infection. Findings of the study overall: Ex vivo responses were dominated by HLA-C-restricted CMV-specific TCR beta clonotypes.

TCRdb reprocessed the reads via MiXCR and lists one record per CDR3 protein. The table shows approximately 490,000 distinct CDR3 sequences, with 11% occurring only once. Trimming stripped 5 bases from V and 5 bases from J, with 21 bases between. The length of the CDR3 is 16 residues. Germline V gene data show CDR1 as SEHNR and CDR2 as FQNEAQ (reference sequence). This sequence was found in a human donor in good health (CMV status not recorded). Some clones in this sample may be carry-over from other donors' samples. Sequencing input: PBMCs. The V and J genes are TRBV7-9 and TRBJ2-5; D is ambiguous. CDR3 DNA sequence: TGTGCCAGCAGCCTAACAGCCCGCAGCGAGAGGGAGACCCAGTACTTC. Protein: CASSLTARSERETQYF.